The clone carrying this TCR beta chain was recorded a few times. Source study methods: From reference gene primer amplification, estimates of nucleated cell counts were derived. Clones were read by immunoSEQ multiplex PCR, and TCRdb kept only the in-frame ones, dropping some. For V, J and clone size, that table is used; D and trimming come from the DNA. Among approximately 400,000 clones listed, roughly nine tenths were seen once. These data come from a study of blood T cell repertoires in COVID-19. Turning to the study itself: The analysed material was cDNA or gDNA that came from T cells, B-cell-depleted T cells, or PBMCs.

The CDR3 loop spans 17 amino acids. CDR1 SGHKS and CDR2 YYEKEE come from the germline V gene (reference sequence). Germline trimming cut 3 bases from V and 1 base from J; bases unmatched to any gene: 11. Participants' own reports of clinical history determined their cohort assignment. The chain combines TRBV5-5 with TRBJ2-5, with 8 positions matching TRBD1. This sequence originates from a woman between 40 and 50 years old who had been exposed to COVID-19. Sequenced input: PBMCs or T cells enriched from blood (not recorded which). The CDR3 reads CASSSNPGTGVQETQYF. The CDR3, as DNA: TGTGCCAGCAGCTCAAACCCCGGGACAGGAGTCCAAGAGACCCAGTACTTC. The full variable domain, its missing parts supplied by reference TRBV5-5 and TRBJ2-5, is DAGVTQSPTHLIKTRGQQVTLRCSPISGHKSVSWYQQVLGQGPQFIFQYYEKEERGRGNFPDRFSARQFPNYSSELNVNALLLGDSALYLCASSSNPGTGVQETQYFGPGTRLLVL.